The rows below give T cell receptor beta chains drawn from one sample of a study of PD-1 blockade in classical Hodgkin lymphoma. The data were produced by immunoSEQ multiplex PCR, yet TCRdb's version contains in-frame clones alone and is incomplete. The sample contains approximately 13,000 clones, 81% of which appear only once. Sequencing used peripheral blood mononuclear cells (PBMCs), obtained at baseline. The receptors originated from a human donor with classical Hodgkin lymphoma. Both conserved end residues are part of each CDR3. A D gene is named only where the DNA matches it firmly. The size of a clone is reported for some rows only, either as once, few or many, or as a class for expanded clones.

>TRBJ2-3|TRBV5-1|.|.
CASSLGTTGTDTQYF
TGCGCCAGCAGCCTGGGGACCACCGGCACAGATACGCAGTATTTT
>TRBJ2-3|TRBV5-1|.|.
CASSRTDFTDTQYF
TGCGCCAGCAGCCGCACGGACTTCACAGATACGCAGTATTTT
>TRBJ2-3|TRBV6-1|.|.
CASSESALTRIGADTQYF
TGTGCCAGCAGTGAATCGGCCTTAACCAGAATTGGGGCAGATACGCAGTATTTT
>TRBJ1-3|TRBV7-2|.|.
CASSSADGSSGNTIYF
TGTGCCAGCAGCTCTGCGGACGGGTCCTCTGGAAACACCATATATTTT
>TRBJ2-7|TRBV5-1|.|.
CASTFLRRQADYEQYF
TGCGCCAGCACCTTCCTACGTCGACAGGCAGACTACGAGCAGTACTTC
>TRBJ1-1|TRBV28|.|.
CASSSGGGVPTEAFF
TGTGCCAGCAGTTCCGGGGGAGGGGTCCCCACTGAAGCTTTCTTT
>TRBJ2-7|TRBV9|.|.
CASSDPVAPYEQYF
TGTGCCAGCAGCGACCCAGTCGCCCCCTACGAGCAGTACTTC
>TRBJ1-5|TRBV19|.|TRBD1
CASSKNQGEPQHF
TGTGCCAGTAGCAAAAATCAGGGGGAGCCCCAGCATTTT
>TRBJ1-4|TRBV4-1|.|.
CASSQLEKSGKLFF
TGCGCCAGCAGCCAATTGGAGAAATCGGGAAAACTGTTTTTT
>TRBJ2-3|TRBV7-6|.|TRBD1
CASSLNPGGVSTDTQYF
TGTGCCAGCAGCCTAAACCCAGGGGGCGTAAGCACAGATACGCAGTATTTT
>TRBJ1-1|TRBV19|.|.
CASSISRLGAMNTEAFF
TGTGCCAGTAGTATCTCTAGATTAGGGGCCATGAACACTGAAGCTTTCTTT
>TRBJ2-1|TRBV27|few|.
CASGRSREQFF
TGTGCCAGCGGGAGGTCCCGGGAGCAGTTCTTC
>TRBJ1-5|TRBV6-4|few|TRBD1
CASSDQGGGNQPQHF
TGTGCCAGCAGTGACCAGGGGGGGGGCAATCAGCCCCAGCATTTT
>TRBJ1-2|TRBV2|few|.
CASSVERGYTF
TGTGCCAGCAGTGTTGAGAGGGGCTACACCTTC
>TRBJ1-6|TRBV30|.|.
CAWRLTWGNSPLHF
TGTGCCTGGAGACTAACCTGGGGGAATTCACCCCTCCACTTT
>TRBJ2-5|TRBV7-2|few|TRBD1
CASRWGQGMEGAQYF
TGTGCCAGCAGATGGGGACAGGGAATGGAAGGCGCCCAGTACTTC
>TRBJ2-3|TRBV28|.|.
CASIKRDTQYF
TGTGCCAGCATTAAAAGAGATACGCAGTATTTT
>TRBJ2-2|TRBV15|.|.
CATSAKDGTGSGELFF
TGTGCCACCAGCGCGAAGGACGGTACAGGGTCAGGGGAGCTGTTTTTT
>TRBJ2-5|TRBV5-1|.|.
CASSIGQTQETQYF
TGCGCCAGCAGCATCGGACAGACCCAAGAGACCCAGTACTTC
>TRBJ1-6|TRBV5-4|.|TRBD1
CASSLWAGGNSPLHF
TGTGCCAGCAGCTTGTGGGCAGGGGGGAATTCACCCCTCCACTTT